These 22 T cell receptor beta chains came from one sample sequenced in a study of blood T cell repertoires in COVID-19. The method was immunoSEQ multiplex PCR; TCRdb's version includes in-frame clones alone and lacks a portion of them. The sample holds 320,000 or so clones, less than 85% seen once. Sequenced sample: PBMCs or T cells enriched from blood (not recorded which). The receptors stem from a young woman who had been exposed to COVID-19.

CDR3 DNA: TGTGCCAGCAGCTTAGGGGCTGCCACCTACGAGCAGTACTTC. This codes for CASSLGAATYEQYF. This chain connects TRBV5-6 to TRBJ2-7, with D maybe TRBD1 (5 bases). This CDR3 is built from 14 residues. Germline-derived CDR1 and CDR2 are SGHDT and YYEEEE. V dropped 2 bases and J dropped 2 bases, with 11 bases sitting between them.

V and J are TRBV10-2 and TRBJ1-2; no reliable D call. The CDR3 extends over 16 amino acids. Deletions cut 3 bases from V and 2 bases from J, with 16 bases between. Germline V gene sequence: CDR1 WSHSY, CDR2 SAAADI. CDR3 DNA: TGCGCCAGCAGTGATAATTACCTGACACGAAACTATGGCTACACCTTC. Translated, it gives CASSDNYLTRNYGYTF.

CDR3 nucleotides: TGTGCCAGCAGCCAAACAGGGGGGAATAATTCACCCCTCCACTTT. Its translation: CASSQTGGNNSPLHF. The chain recombines TRBV6-6 with TRBJ1-6; TRBD1 matches 8 bases. The V gene's germline CDR1 is MNHNY and CDR2 SVGAGI (reference sequence). The V segment lost 6 bases and the J segment 5 bases; nucleotides outside the gene matches: 6. CDR3 length equals 15 residues.

CDR3 region: CATSDLAGTGAFF. The CDR3 DNA is TGTGCCACCAGTGATTTGGCCGGGACAGGGGCTTTCTTT. The chain uses TRBV24-1 and TRBJ1-1; 9 bases are shared with TRBD1. The CDR3 sequence is 13 residues long. The germline gives CDR1 KGHDR, CDR2 SFDVKD. The ends lost 0 bases at V and 11 bases at J; junction bases unmatched: 3.

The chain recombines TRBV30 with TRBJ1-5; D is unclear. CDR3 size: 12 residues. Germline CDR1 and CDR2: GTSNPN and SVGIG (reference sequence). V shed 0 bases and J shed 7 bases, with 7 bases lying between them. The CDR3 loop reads CAWSVERQPQHF. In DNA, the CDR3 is TGTGCCTGGAGTGTAGAGAGGCAGCCCCAGCATTTT.

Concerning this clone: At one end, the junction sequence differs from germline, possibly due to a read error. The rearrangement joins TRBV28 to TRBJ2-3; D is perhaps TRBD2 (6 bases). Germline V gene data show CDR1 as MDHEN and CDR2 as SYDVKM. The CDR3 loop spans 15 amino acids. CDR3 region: CASSFNGGNPDTQYF. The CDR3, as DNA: TGTGCCAGTAGTTTCAATGGGGGGAACCCAGATACGCAGTATTTT.

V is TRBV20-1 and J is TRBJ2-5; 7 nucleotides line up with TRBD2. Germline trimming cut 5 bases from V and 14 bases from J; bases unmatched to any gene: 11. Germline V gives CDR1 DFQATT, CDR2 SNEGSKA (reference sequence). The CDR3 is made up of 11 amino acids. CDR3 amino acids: CSAPGDGRAYF. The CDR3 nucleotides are TGCAGTGCTCCGGGGGATGGGAGGGCTTACTTC.

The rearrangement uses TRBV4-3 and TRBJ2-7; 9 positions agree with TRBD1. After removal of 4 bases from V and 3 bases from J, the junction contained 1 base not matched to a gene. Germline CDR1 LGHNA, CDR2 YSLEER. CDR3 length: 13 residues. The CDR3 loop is CASSRGQGYEQYF. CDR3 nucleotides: TGCGCCAGCAGCCGGGGACAGGGCTACGAGCAGTACTTC.

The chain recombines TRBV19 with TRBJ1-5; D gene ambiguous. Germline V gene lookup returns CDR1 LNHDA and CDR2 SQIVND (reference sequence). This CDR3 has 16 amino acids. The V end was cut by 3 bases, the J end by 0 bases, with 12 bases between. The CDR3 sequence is CASSMSEYYSNQPQHF. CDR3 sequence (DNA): TGTGCCAGTAGTATGTCGGAGTATTATAGCAATCAGCCCCAGCATTTT.

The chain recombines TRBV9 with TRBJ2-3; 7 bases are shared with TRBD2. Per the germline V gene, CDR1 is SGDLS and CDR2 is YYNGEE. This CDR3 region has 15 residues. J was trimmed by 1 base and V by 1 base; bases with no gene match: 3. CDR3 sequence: CASSVSSGRTDTQYF. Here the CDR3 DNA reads TGTGCCAGCAGCGTATCTAGCGGTCGCACAGATACGCAGTATTTT. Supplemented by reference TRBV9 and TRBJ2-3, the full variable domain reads DSGVTQTPKHLITATGQRVTLRCSPRSGDLSVYWYQQSLDQGLQFLIQYYNGEERAKGNILERFSAQQFPDLHSELNLSSLELGDSALYFCASSVSSGRTDTQYFGPGTRLTVL.

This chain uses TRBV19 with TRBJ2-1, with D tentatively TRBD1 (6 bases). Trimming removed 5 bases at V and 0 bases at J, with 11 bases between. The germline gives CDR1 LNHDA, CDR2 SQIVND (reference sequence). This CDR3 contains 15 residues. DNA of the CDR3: TGTGCCAGTAGTCGACAGGCTAGCTCCTACAATGAGCAGTTCTTC. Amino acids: CASSRQASSYNEQFF.

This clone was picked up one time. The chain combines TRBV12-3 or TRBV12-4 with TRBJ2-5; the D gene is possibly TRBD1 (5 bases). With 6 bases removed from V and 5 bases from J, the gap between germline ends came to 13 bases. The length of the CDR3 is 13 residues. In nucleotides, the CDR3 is TGTGCCAGCAGCGGCGGCAGGGTGGAGACCCAGTACTTC. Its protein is CASSGGRVETQYF.

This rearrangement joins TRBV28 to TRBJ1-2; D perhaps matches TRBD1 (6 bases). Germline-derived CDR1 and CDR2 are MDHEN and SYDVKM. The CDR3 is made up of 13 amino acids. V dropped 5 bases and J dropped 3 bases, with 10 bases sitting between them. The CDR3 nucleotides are TGTGCCAGCAGTAAACAGGGCCACTATGGCTACACCTTC. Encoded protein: CASSKQGHYGYTF.

CDR3 DNA sequence: TGTGCCAGCAGTTTGCGGGAAAACACTGAAGCTTTCTTT. Its protein is CASSLRENTEAFF. V is TRBV12-3 or TRBV12-4 and J is TRBJ1-1; no clear D gene. With 3 bases removed from V and 2 bases from J, the gap between germline ends came to 7 bases. The CDR3 runs to 13 residues.

The CDR3: CASSLEGGVNTGELFF. CDR3 sequence (DNA): TGCGCCAGCAGCTTGGAAGGCGGAGTGAACACCGGGGAGCTGTTTTTT. The chain has TRBV5-1 and TRBJ2-2; the D is unclear. CDR1 and CDR2 (germline): SGHRS, YFSETQ. The CDR3 runs 16 residues. The V and J ends lost 0 bases and 1 base respectively, with 10 bases between them.

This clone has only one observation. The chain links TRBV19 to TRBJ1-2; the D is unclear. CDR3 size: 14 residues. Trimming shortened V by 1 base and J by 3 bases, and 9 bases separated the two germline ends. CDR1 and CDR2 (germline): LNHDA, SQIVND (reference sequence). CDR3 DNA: TGTGCCAGTAGTATAGGGAGAAAAGACTATGGCTACACCTTC. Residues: CASSIGRKDYGYTF.

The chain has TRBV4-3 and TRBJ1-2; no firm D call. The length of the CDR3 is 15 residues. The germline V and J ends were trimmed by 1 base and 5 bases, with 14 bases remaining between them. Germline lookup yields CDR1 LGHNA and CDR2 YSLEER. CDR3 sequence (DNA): TGCGCCAGCAGCCAAGCAGTCAGTCTCCCTTATGGCTACACCTTC. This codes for CASSQAVSLPYGYTF.

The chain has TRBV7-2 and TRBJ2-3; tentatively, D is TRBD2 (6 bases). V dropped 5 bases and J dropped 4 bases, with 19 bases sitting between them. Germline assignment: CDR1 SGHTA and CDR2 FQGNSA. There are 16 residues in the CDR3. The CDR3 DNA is TGTGCCAGCAGCCAGCGACTAGGGAACAGAGCAGATACGCAGTATTTT. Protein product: CASSQRLGNRADTQYF.

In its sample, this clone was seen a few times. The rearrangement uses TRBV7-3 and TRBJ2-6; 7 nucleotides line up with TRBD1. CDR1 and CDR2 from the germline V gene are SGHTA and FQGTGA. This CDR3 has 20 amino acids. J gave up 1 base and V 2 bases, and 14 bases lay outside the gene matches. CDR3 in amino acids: CASSLSGVWPTGSGANVLTF. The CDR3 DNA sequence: TGTGCCAGCAGCTTATCGGGTGTGTGGCCGACAGGGTCTGGGGCCAACGTCCTGACTTTC.

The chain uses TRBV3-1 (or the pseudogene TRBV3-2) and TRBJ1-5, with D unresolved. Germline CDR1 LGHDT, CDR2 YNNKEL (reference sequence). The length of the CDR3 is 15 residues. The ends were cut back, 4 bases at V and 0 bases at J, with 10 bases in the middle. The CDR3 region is CASSPGGPSNQPQHF. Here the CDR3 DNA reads TGTGCCAGCAGCCCGGGAGGTCCTAGCAATCAGCCCCAGCATTTT.

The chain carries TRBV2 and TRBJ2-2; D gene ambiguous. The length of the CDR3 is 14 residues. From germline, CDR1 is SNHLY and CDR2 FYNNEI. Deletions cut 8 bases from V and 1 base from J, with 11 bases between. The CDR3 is CASLNERNTGELFF. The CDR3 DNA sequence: TGTGCCAGCCTAAACGAGCGGAACACCGGGGAGCTGTTTTTT.

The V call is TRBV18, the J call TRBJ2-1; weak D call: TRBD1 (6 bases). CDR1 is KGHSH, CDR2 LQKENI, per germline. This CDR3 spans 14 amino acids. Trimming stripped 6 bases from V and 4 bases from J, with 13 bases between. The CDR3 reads CASSSAGVYNEQFF. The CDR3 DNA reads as TGTGCCAGCTCCTCCGCAGGGGTATACAATGAGCAGTTCTTC. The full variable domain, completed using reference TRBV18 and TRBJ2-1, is NAGVMQNPRHLVRRRGQEARLRCSPMKGHSHVYWYRQLPEEGLKFMVYLQKENIIDESGMPKERFSAEFPKEGPSILRIQQVVRGDSAAYFCASSSAGVYNEQFFGPGTRLTVL.